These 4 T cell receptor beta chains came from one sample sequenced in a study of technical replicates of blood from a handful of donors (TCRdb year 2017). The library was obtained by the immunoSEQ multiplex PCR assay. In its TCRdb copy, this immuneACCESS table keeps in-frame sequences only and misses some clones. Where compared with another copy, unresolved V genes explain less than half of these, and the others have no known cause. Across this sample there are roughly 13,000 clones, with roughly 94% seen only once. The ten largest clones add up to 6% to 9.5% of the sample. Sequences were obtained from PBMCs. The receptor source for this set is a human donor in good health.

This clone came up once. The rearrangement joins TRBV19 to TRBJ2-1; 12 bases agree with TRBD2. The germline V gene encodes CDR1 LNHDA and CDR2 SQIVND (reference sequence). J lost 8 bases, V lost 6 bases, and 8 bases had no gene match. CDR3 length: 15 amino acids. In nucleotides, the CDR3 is TGTGCCAGTAGCCTAGGGCTAGCGGGAGGGTATGAGCAGTTCTTC. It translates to CASSLGLAGGYEQFF.

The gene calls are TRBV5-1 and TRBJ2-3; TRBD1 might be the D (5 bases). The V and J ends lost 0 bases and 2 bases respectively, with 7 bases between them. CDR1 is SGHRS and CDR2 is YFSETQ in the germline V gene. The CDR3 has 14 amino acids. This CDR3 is CASSLGQHTDTQYF. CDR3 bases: TGCGCCAGCAGCTTGGGACAGCACACAGATACGCAGTATTTT.

The CDR3 spells CASSLGSSGVYGYTF. In DNA, the CDR3 is TGTGCCAGCAGCTTAGGTTCGTCCGGGGTCTATGGCTACACCTTC. The rearrangement uses TRBV7-8 and TRBJ1-2; D ambiguous. Trimming removed 1 base at V and 4 bases at J, with 13 bases between. CDR3 length equals 15 residues. CDR1 is SGHVS, CDR2 FQNEAQ, per germline.

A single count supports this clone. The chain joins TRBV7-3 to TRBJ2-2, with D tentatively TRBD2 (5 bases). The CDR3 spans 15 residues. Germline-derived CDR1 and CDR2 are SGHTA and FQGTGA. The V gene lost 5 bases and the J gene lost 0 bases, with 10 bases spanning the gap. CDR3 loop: CASSREGTNTGELFF. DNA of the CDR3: TGTGCCAGCAGCAGAGAGGGAACGAACACCGGGGAGCTGTTTTTT.